These 9 T cell receptor beta chains came from one sample sequenced in a study of shared T cell receptors in the human thymus. Sequenced by immunoSEQ multiplex PCR; TCRdb stores in-frame clones only, minus some. The sample lists 640,000 or so clones; more than 75% were seen once. In addition, the sample was reused for a study of human thymus T cells.

The sample was thymocytes. These receptors all stem from a boy younger than two with a congenital heart defect.

In regard to this clone: Relative to the germline gene, one junction end is altered; a read error may explain this. Within the sample, other DNA sequences also encode this same CDR3. This chain links TRBV4-3 with TRBJ1-6, with 10 bases identical to TRBD1. Germline CDR1 LGHNA, CDR2 YSLEER. This CDR3 spans 17 amino acids. CDR3 residues: CASSPSGTGAGNSPLHF. In DNA, the CDR3 is TGCGCCAGCAGCCCATCCGGGACAGGGGCCGGCAATTCCCCCCTCCACTTT.

This clone was seen only once. The V and J genes are TRBV14 and TRBJ2-7, with 7 bases lining up with TRBD1. V lost 0 bases to trimming and J lost 6 bases; unmatched junction nucleotides: 8. Germline loops: CDR1 SGHDN, CDR2 FVKESK. The CDR3 totals 15 residues. The CDR3 is CASSQEGGSFGEQYF. The CDR3 nucleotides read TGTGCCAGCAGCCAAGAAGGGGGCTCCTTTGGCGAGCAGTACTTC.

The chain couples TRBV10-3 to TRBJ1-2; TRBD1 matches 9 bases. Germline assignment: CDR1 ENHRY and CDR2 SYGVKD. This CDR3 is 13 amino acids long. V lost 6 bases, J lost 6 bases, and 5 bases stayed unmatched. The CDR3 nucleotides read TGTGCCATCAGGGGACAGGGCGACGATGGCTACACCTTC. Its translation: CAIRGQGDDGYTF.

This clone was counted a single time. This rearrangement joins TRBV19 to TRBJ1-5; D is uncertain. Germline V CDR1 and CDR2: LNHDA, SQIVND (reference sequence). The CDR3 covers 14 residues. With 7 bases removed from V and 0 bases from J, the gap between germline ends came to 10 bases. The CDR3 sequence is CASTSVYSNQPQHF. CDR3 DNA sequence: TGTGCCAGTACCTCAGTATATAGCAATCAGCCCCAGCATTTT.

This chain links TRBV7-2 with TRBJ2-7; TRBD1 matches 7 bases. V dropped 5 bases and J dropped 0; count of bases not matched to a gene: 13. The CDR3 extends over 17 amino acids. Germline CDR1 reads SGHTA; CDR2 reads FQGNSA. The chain's CDR3 is CASSEGTAPSISYEQYF. The CDR3 DNA follows: TGTGCCAGCAGCGAAGGGACAGCCCCTAGTATCTCCTACGAGCAGTACTTC.

The genes are TRBV5-4 and TRBJ2-2; 8 bases are shared with TRBD1. From germline, CDR1 is SGHNT and CDR2 YYREEE (reference sequence). Trimming at V came to 7 bases and at J to 5 bases, leaving 19 bases not matched to a gene. This CDR3 has 18 amino acids. Here the CDR3 reads CASHPNSPGQGRTGELFF. The DNA of the CDR3 is TGTGCCAGCCACCCCAATTCCCCCGGACAGGGACGAACCGGGGAGCTGTTTTTT.

The V call is TRBV19, the J call TRBJ1-2; D may be TRBD1 (6 bases). The CDR3 has 14 amino acids. Germline V lookup: CDR1 LNHDA, CDR2 SQIVND (reference sequence). Trimming stripped 9 bases from V and 0 bases from J, with 14 bases between. CDR3 protein: CASGPGETNYGYTF. CDR3 in DNA: TGTGCCAGCGGGCCAGGGGAGACTAACTATGGCTACACCTTC.

The V call is TRBV19, the J call TRBJ2-3, with 10 positions matching TRBD1. CDR1 and CDR2 from the germline V gene are LNHDA and SQIVND (reference sequence). The length of the CDR3 is 15 residues. Unmatched junction bases numbered 7, after V lost 4 bases and J lost 6 bases. The CDR3 loop reads CASSTPGQGTDTQYF. DNA of the CDR3: TGTGCCAGTAGTACCCCGGGACAGGGGACCGATACGCAGTATTTT. The whole variable domain, remainder taken from reference TRBV19 and TRBJ2-3, is DGGITQSPKYLFRKEGQNVTLSCEQNLNHDAMYWYRQDPGQGLRLIYYSQIVNDFQKGDIAEGYSVSREKKESFPLTVTSAQKNPTAFYLCASSTPGQGTDTQYFGPGTRLTVL.

The genes are TRBV21-1 and TRBJ2-7; the D call TRBD2 from the table was never checked on the DNA. TRBV21-1 is a listed pseudogene. CDR3 length equals 18 residues. The CDR3 protein is CASSKGTDGLAAAYEQYF. The CDR3 DNA reads TGTGCCAGCAGCAAAGGAACAGATGGACTAGCGGCCGCCTACGAGCAGTACTTC.